This entry is about one T cell receptor (beta chain). This record belongs to a study of blood T cell repertoires in COVID-19. Study-level background: Acute-phase and convalescent COVID-19 samples originated in the United States, Italy and Spain. The cDNA or gDNA used as material had been derived from T cells, B-cell-depleted T cells, or PBMCs.

Original analysis: Estimation of nucleated cell counts relied on the amplification of reference gene primers. The table came from immunoSEQ multiplex PCR; TCRdb's copy has only in-frame clones and leaves some out. The V and J calls and clone size are taken from that table; D and trimming were inferred from the DNA. The data contain about 140,000 clones, 88% of them singletons. This CDR3 spans 15 amino acids. Germline V gives CDR1 MNHEY, CDR2 SVGEGT. V trimming: 2 bases; J trimming: 5 bases; junction bases outside the gene matches: 7. The rearrangement links TRBV6-2 or TRBV6-3 to TRBJ2-7; 9 bases are shared with TRBD2. Input material: peripheral blood. The origin of this receptor is a man aged 60-69 years with active or convalescent COVID-19. CDR3 region: CASSYASGVRDEQYF. The CDR3 DNA follows: TGTGCCAGCAGTTACGCTAGCGGGGTTCGGGACGAGCAGTACTTC.